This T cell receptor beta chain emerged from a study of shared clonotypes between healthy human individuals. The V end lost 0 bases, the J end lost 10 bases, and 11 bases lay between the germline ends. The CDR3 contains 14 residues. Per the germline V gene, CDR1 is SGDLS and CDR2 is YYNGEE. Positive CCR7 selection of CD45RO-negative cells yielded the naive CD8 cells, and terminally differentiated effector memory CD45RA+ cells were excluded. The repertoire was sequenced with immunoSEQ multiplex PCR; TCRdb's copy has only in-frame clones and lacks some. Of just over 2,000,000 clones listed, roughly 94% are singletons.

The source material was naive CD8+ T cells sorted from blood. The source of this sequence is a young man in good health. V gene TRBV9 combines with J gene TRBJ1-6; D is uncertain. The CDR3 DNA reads TGTGCCAGCAGCGTAGGAGGGTTTGACTCACCCCTCCACTTT. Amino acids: CASSVGGFDSPLHF.